Reported below is one TCR beta chain. Its antigen is currently unknown. This specimen belongs to a study of Ad26.COV2.S vaccination and SARS-CoV-2 variants. Study background: Intramuscular Ad26.COV2.S at 5x10^10 or 1x10^11 viral particles.

Noted treatment: around 19 received Ad26.COV2.S at low or high dose, single or two shots; several received placebo; per-sample allocation not given. Following the first vaccine or placebo injection, samples were taken on day 63. Vaccination used an Ad26 vector expressing Wuhan-strain SARS-CoV-2 spike. Study results and limitations: Higher spike-specific TCR breadth was found in vaccine recipients than in placebo recipients. Possibly, TCR breadth and depth analyses underestimated total T cell responses.

Profiled with immunoSEQ multiplex PCR; TCRdb holds only in-frame clones, not every one. This table has about 480,000 clones, about 83% appearing once. Trimming took off 6 bases at V and 0 bases at J, with 18 bases between the two ends. Germline CDR1 is LGHNA and CDR2 is YSLEER. CDR3 length: 18 amino acids. This clonotype originated in a person aged 18-65 years who received the Ad26.COV2.S COVID-19 vaccine or a placebo. Sample: peripheral blood, taken in a trial of Ad26.COV2.S vaccine versus placebo. The gene calls are TRBV4-3 and TRBJ2-6; D tentatively fits TRBD1 or TRBD2 (5 bases each). The CDR3 spells CASSRTVKGTSGANVLTF. As DNA, the CDR3 is TGCGCCAGCAGTCGTACAGTCAAGGGGACCTCTGGGGCCAACGTCCTGACTTTC.